This TCR beta chain was sequenced for a study of blood T cells in healthy people across ages. The study's findings and limits: The unsorted PBMCs prevented any conclusive comparison of naive versus antigen-experienced cells. Roughly linearly, TCR beta diversity per million T cells fell as age increased.

The CDR3 is 12 residues long. Germline values: CDR1 LNHNV, CDR2 YYDKDF (reference sequence). Trimming took off 5 bases at V and 4 bases at J, with 9 bases between the two ends. A second PCR, run for 7 to 11 cycles, used a sample-barcoded 5' primer plus a J-beta primer mix. Template switching added a 12-random-nucleotide identifier to every cDNA molecule. Each sample yielded at least 3 million CDR3-containing paired-end reads. TCRdb re-derived calls from the 5' RACE reads in MiXCR, one entry per CDR3 protein. There are 700,000 to 950,000 distinct CDR3 sequences in the sample; roughly 45% occur only once, and around 20% lies in the top ten. Worth noting for this clonotype: Its antigen is undetermined.

The chain recombines TRBV15 with TRBJ2-7; D ambiguous. The TCR originated in a woman aged 60-75 years in good health. Sequencing was performed on blood. CDR3 sequence reads: CATSSGPYEQYF. CDR3 bases: TGTGCCACCAGCTCAGGTCCATACGAGCAGTACTTC. Combining the CDR3 with reference TRBV15 and TRBJ2-7 gives the whole variable domain DAMVIQNPRYQVTQFGKPVTLSCSQTLNHNVMYWYQQKSSQAPKLLFHYYDKDFNNEADTPDNFQSRRPNTSFCFLDIRSPGLGDTAMYLCATSSGPYEQYFGPGTRLTVT.